These 25 T cell receptor beta chains were all obtained from the same sample, sequenced in a study of cytomegalovirus exposure and HLA in healthy donors. Method: immunoSEQ multiplex PCR; TCRdb's copy keeps in-frame clones and lacks some. The sample shows tens of thousands of clones, roughly nine tenths of them seen only once. Sequencing was performed on PBMCs. Every receptor here comes from a man aged 18-30 years in good health and CMV-seronegative.

This chain connects TRBV18 to TRBJ2-3, with 9 bases that match TRBD1. V was pared by 6 bases and J by 6 bases, with 7 bases of the junction left unmatched. The CDR3 totals 14 residues. CDR1 is KGHSH, CDR2 LQKENI, per germline. CDR3 region: CASSPGTGRDTQYF. The CDR3 nucleotides read TGTGCCAGCTCGCCAGGGACAGGGAGGGATACGCAGTATTTT.

The chain carries TRBV6-5 and TRBJ2-1; D is perhaps TRBD2 (6 bases). V was clipped by 0 bases and J by 6 bases, with 12 bases between them. The CDR3 consists of 15 residues. The V gene's germline CDR1 is MNHEY and CDR2 SVGAGI. Here the CDR3 reads CASSYSRRTTNEQFF. In nucleotides, the CDR3 is TGTGCCAGCAGTTACTCTCGACGGACTACCAATGAGCAGTTCTTC.

The CDR3 nucleotides read TGCGCCAGCAGCCTCAGGGACAGGGTGAACGAGCAGTACTTC. Translating it yields CASSLRDRVNEQYF. This chain uses TRBV4-3 with TRBJ2-7; 9 positions agree with TRBD1. This CDR3 spans 14 amino acids. Unmatched junction bases numbered 6, after V lost 4 bases and J lost 5 bases. Germline V gives CDR1 LGHNA, CDR2 YSLEER.

The rearrangement joins TRBV18 to TRBJ1-5; D is possibly TRBD1 (5 bases). This CDR3 comprises 16 residues. The V gene's germline CDR1 is KGHSH and CDR2 LQKENI. Trimming left V 6 bases short and J 5 bases short, with 20 bases between. This CDR3 is CASSPGVEVGHQPQHF. In DNA form, the CDR3 reads TGTGCCAGCTCCCCGGGGGTAGAAGTTGGGCATCAGCCCCAGCATTTT.

The chain carries TRBV30 and TRBJ2-2, with D tentatively TRBD2 (5 bases). Germline V gives CDR1 GTSNPN, CDR2 SVGIG (reference sequence). V was clipped by 2 bases and J by 6 bases, with 19 bases between them. This CDR3 region has 16 residues. The CDR3 DNA reads as TGTGCCTGGAGTTCCCGCCGGGTCCGGCGGGCCGGGGAGCTGTTTTTT. It encodes CAWSSRRVRRAGELFF.

The rearrangement links TRBV18 to TRBJ2-1; possibly TRBD2 for D (5 bases). Germline assignment: CDR1 KGHSH and CDR2 LQKENI. V lost 0 bases to trimming and J lost 7 bases, with 7 bases between them. This CDR3 contains 13 residues. CDR3 DNA sequence: TGTGCCAGCTCACCACCGACTATAAATGAGCAGTTCTTC. Its protein product is CASSPPTINEQFF.

The chain employs TRBV6-6 and TRBJ2-7, with 12 positions matching TRBD2. V shed 8 bases, J shed 2 bases, and the junction held 1 base outside the gene matches. Germline V gives CDR1 MNHNY, CDR2 SVGAGI (reference sequence). This CDR3 is 13 amino acids long. The CDR3 reads CASWTSGTYEQYF. The DNA of the CDR3 is TGTGCCAGCTGGACTAGCGGGACCTACGAGCAGTACTTC.

The rearrangement uses TRBV5-1 and TRBJ1-3; 7 bases line up with TRBD1. The CDR3 is 15 amino acids. The V gene's germline CDR1 is SGHRS and CDR2 YFSETQ. V was pared by 0 bases and J by 4 bases, with 4 bases of the junction left unmatched. The CDR3 coding sequence is TGCGCCAGCAGCTTGGGACAGGGAGGAGGAAACACCATATATTTT. It specifies CASSLGQGGGNTIYF.

The chain employs TRBV11-2 and TRBJ2-7, with 9 bases that match TRBD1. The junction had 3 bases not matched to a gene; V was cut back by 3 bases and J by 3 bases. This CDR3 comprises 14 residues. Germline-derived CDR1 and CDR2 are SGHAT and FQNNGV. The CDR3 protein is CASSFGTGLYEQYF. The CDR3 bases are TGTGCCAGCAGCTTCGGGACAGGGCTCTACGAGCAGTACTTC.

This clone has just one count. This chain links TRBV2 with TRBJ1-3, with TRBD1 as a possible D gene (5 bases). The length of the CDR3 is 13 residues. V lost 5 bases and J lost 4, with 9 bases in between. Germline-derived CDR1 and CDR2 are SNHLY and FYNNEI. CDR3 in amino acids: CASSRGQGNTIYF. In DNA, the CDR3 is TGTGCCAGCAGTAGGGGCCAAGGAAACACCATATATTTT.

This clone was seen once. V gene TRBV6-1 combines with J gene TRBJ2-3; no clear D gene. This CDR3 comprises 10 residues. Germline V gene sequence: CDR1 MNHNS, CDR2 SASEGT. The germline V and J ends were trimmed by 7 bases and 5 bases, with 4 bases remaining between them. The CDR3 reads CASKQDTQYF. CDR3 in DNA: TGTGCCAGCAAACAAGATACGCAGTATTTT.

The chain couples TRBV28 to TRBJ2-7; 7 positions match TRBD1. The CDR3 totals 15 residues. Trimming removed 7 bases from V and 4 bases from J; junction bases left unmatched: 13. The germline V gene has CDR1 MDHEN and CDR2 SYDVKM. CDR3 protein: CASTNYQGGVYEQYF. The CDR3 bases are TGTGCCAGCACCAACTATCAAGGGGGCGTTTACGAGCAGTACTTC. The full variable domain, in which reference TRBV28 and TRBJ2-7 provide the parts outside the CDR3, is DVKVTQSSRYLVKRTGEKVFLECVQDMDHENMFWYRQDPGLGLRLIYFSYDVKMKEKGDIPEGYSVSREKKERFSLILESASTNQTSMYLCASTNYQGGVYEQYFGPGTRLTVT.

The count of this clone is one. The V call is TRBV30, the J call TRBJ2-1, with TRBD2 matching over 8 bases. V lost 3 bases to trimming and J lost 8 bases; unmatched junction nucleotides: 12. The CDR3 covers 15 residues. CDR1 GTSNPN and CDR2 SVGIG come from the germline V gene (reference sequence). Here the CDR3 DNA reads TGTGCCTGGAGGGGCCAAGCGGGAGTCGTCCATGAGCAGTTCTTC. Translated, it gives CAWRGQAGVVHEQFF.

J is TRBJ1-4 and V is TRBV27, with TRBD1 matching over 12 bases. V was pared by 6 bases and J by 8 bases, with 7 bases of the junction left unmatched. The CDR3 has 15 amino acids. Germline V gene data show CDR1 as MNHEY and CDR2 as SMNVEV (reference sequence). CDR3 loop: CASSSPGQGAEKLFF. The CDR3 DNA follows: TGTGCCAGCAGCTCCCCGGGACAGGGGGCCGAAAAACTGTTTTTT.

This sequence joins TRBV7-2 and TRBJ2-1; TRBD2 matches 13 bases. Unmatched junction bases numbered 6, after V lost 4 bases and J lost 3 bases. Per germline, CDR1 SGHTA and CDR2 FQGNSA. The CDR3 runs 17 residues. The CDR3 protein is CASSWGLAGTSYNEQFF. CDR3 bases: TGTGCCAGCAGCTGGGGACTAGCGGGAACCAGCTACAATGAGCAGTTCTTC.

The CDR3 DNA is TGTGCCAGCAGTTCGAGAGGGCTCGGTAGCGGTGAAGCTTTCTTT. It specifies CASSSRGLGSGEAFF. The chain combines TRBV6-5 with TRBJ1-1; D gene uncertain. The CDR3 covers 15 residues. Germline V CDR1 and CDR2: MNHEY, SVGAGI. The ends were cut back, 4 bases at V and 7 bases at J, with 19 bases in the middle.

This chain uses TRBV18 with TRBJ1-1, with D possibly being TRBD1 (5 bases). Trimming left V 3 bases short and J 1 base short, with 9 bases between. Germline loops: CDR1 KGHSH, CDR2 LQKENI. The CDR3 has 14 amino acids. This CDR3 reads CASSPAGPNTEAFF. The CDR3 DNA reads TGTGCCAGCTCACCGGCAGGGCCGAACACTGAAGCTTTCTTT.

CDR3 sequence: CAISGVNHDRRGAYEQYF. The DNA for the CDR3 is TGTGCCATCAGTGGAGTCAACCATGACAGGCGGGGGGCCTACGAGCAGTACTTC. The chain joins TRBV10-3 to TRBJ2-7, with 8 nucleotides matching TRBD2. The CDR3 sequence is 18 residues long. Unmatched junction bases numbered 16, after V lost 4 bases and J lost 2 bases. Germline CDR1 ENHRY, CDR2 SYGVKD.

The chain couples TRBV28 to TRBJ2-7; D is uncertain. V was trimmed by 6 bases and J by 4 bases, leaving 7 bases between them. Germline loops: CDR1 MDHEN, CDR2 SYDVKM. This CDR3 has 11 residues. The CDR3 reads CASRSQYEQYF. CDR3 sequence (DNA): TGTGCCAGCAGATCACAATACGAGCAGTACTTC.

The chain is built from TRBV2 and TRBJ2-1; 8 nucleotides align to TRBD2. CDR1 and CDR2 (germline): SNHLY, FYNNEI. V was clipped by 6 bases and J by 10 bases; unmatched bases: 8. The CDR3 runs to 13 residues. For the CDR3, the DNA is TGTGCCAGCAGCTACTCCCGACTAGCGGAGCAGTTCTTC. It codes for CASSYSRLAEQFF.

The CDR3 DNA follows: TGTGCCAGCAGCCCCAACATAAATGAACCGGCGCAGGTCAAAAACATTCAGTACTTC. Translation: CASSPNINEPAQVKNIQYF. The chain recombines TRBV5-6 with TRBJ2-4; D remains unclear. The germline gives CDR1 SGHDT, CDR2 YYEEEE. V gave up 4 bases and J gave up 3 bases, with 26 bases separating them. The CDR3 contains 19 residues.

The chain employs TRBV28 and TRBJ1-2, with 7 bases identical to TRBD1. With 10 bases clipped from V and 4 bases from J, the junction kept 12 bases outside the gene matches. The CDR3 is made up of 14 amino acids. The germline V gene encodes CDR1 MDHEN and CDR2 SYDVKM. The chain's CDR3 is CATLPTGTVYGYTF. Written as DNA, the CDR3 is TGTGCCACCTTGCCCACCGGGACAGTCTATGGCTACACCTTC.

CDR3 sequence (DNA): TGTGCCAGCAGCCCAGGGGACACTGAAGCTTTCTTT. Its translation is CASSPGDTEAFF. V usage is TRBV7-6 and J usage is TRBJ1-1, with D perhaps matching TRBD1 (6 bases). Germline lookup yields CDR1 SGHVS and CDR2 FNYEAQ. The CDR3 has 12 residues. Between the trimmed V and J ends, which lost 5 bases and 3 bases, there was a span of 7 bases.

V is TRBV10-3 and J is TRBJ2-7; 8 positions match TRBD1. The V gene end was trimmed by 4 bases and the J gene end by 5 bases; junction bases not matched to a gene: 4. The CDR3 has 13 amino acids. CDR1 is ENHRY and CDR2 is SYGVKD in the germline V gene. The CDR3 bases are TGTGCCATCAGTGGGACAGGGAACCACGAGCAGTACTTC. Translating it yields CAISGTGNHEQYF.

The chain couples TRBV5-1 to TRBJ2-7; D may be TRBD2 (6 bases). Germline V CDR1 and CDR2: SGHRS, YFSETQ. This CDR3 is 16 amino acids long. V lost 3 bases and J 6 bases, leaving 22 bases between the germline ends. In DNA, the CDR3 is TGCGCCAGCAGCTCGGGTTGGGAGGCAGAGGGGCTCGAGCAGTACTTC. It is translated as CASSSGWEAEGLEQYF.